These T cell receptor beta chains were read from a single sample in a study of early T cells in non-severe SARS-CoV-2 infection. TCRdb itself ran the 5' RACE reads through MiXCR, one entry per CDR3 protein. Of tens of thousands of distinct CDR3 sequences detected, approximately 14% appear once; the ten largest clones hold around 6.4%. Sequencing was done on a sample of whole blood. The receptor source for this set is an adult who was a healthcare worker with PCR-confirmed SARS-CoV-2 infection or an uninfected control (not recorded which). CDR3s include the opening cysteine and the closing phenylalanine or tryptophan.

j_gene: TRBJ2-5
v_gene: TRBV10-3
CDR3aa: CATRGTAETPAQYF

j_gene: TRBJ1-1
v_gene: TRBV28
CDR3aa: CASSLYEYRVLTEAFF

j_gene: TRBJ2-2
v_gene: TRBV2
CDR3aa: CASSVRRTLNTGELFF

j_gene: TRBJ1-1
v_gene: TRBV20-1
CDR3aa: CSARDLPSDTEAFF

j_gene: TRBJ1-1
v_gene: TRBV7-8
CDR3aa: CASSSQGRTEAFF

j_gene: TRBJ2-4
v_gene: TRBV7-8
CDR3aa: CASSLDTSGVGNIQYF

j_gene: TRBJ2-7
v_gene: TRBV7-9
CDR3aa: CASSFGEGYEQYF

j_gene: TRBJ1-1
v_gene: TRBV19
CDR3aa: CASSIEGLSNTEAFF

j_gene: TRBJ2-3
v_gene: TRBV28
CDR3aa: CASSLRASSTDTQYF

j_gene: TRBJ1-1
v_gene: TRBV10-1
CDR3aa: CASSEMGTEAFF

j_gene: TRBJ2-1
v_gene: TRBV7-2
CDR3aa: CASSFFSGREGEQFF

j_gene: TRBJ2-2
v_gene: TRBV2
CDR3aa: CASTRRRAGELFF

j_gene: TRBJ1-1
v_gene: TRBV5-1
CDR3aa: CASSLATANTEAFF

j_gene: TRBJ2-7
v_gene: TRBV6-2/TRBV6-3
CDR3aa: CASRPTGQALEQYF

j_gene: TRBJ1-1
v_gene: TRBV11-2
CDR3aa: CASSLRGTLDGRYEAFF

j_gene: TRBJ2-1
v_gene: TRBV29-1
CDR3aa: CSVATTSYNEQFF

j_gene: TRBJ2-2
v_gene: TRBV5-1
CDR3aa: CASSWQQGRTGELFF

j_gene: TRBJ1-1
v_gene: TRBV28
CDR3aa: CASSSLGVNTEAFF

j_gene: TRBJ1-1
v_gene: TRBV5-5
CDR3aa: CASSLTEAFF

j_gene: TRBJ2-3
v_gene: TRBV7-9
CDR3aa: CASSPSGGRPDTQYF

j_gene: TRBJ2-1
v_gene: TRBV29-1
CDR3aa: CSVDGQGPYNEQFF

j_gene: TRBJ1-4
v_gene: TRBV7-9
CDR3aa: CASSPLRTGPTNEKLFF

j_gene: TRBJ2-6
v_gene: TRBV29-1
CDR3aa: CSVERGGSGANVLTF